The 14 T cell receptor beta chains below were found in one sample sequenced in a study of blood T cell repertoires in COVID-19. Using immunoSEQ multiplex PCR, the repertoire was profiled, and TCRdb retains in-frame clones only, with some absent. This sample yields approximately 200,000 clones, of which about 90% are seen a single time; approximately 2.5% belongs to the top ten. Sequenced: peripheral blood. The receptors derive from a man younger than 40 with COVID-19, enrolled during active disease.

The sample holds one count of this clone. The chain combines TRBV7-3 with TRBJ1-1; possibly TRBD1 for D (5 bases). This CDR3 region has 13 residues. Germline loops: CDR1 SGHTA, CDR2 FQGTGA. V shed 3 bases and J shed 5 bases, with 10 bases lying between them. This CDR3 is CASSFDRGTEAFF. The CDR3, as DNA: TGTGCCAGCAGCTTTGATAGGGGTACTGAAGCTTTCTTT.

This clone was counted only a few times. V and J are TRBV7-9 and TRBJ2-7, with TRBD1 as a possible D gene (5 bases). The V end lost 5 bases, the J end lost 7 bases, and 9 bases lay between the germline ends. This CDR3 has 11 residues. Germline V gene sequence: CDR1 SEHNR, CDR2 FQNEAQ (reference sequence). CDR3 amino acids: CASSPRTEQYF. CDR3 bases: TGTGCCAGCAGCCCCCGGACAGAGCAGTACTTC.

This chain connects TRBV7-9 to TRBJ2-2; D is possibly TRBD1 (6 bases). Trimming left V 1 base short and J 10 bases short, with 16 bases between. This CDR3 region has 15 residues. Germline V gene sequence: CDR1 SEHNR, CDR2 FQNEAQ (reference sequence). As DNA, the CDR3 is TGTGCCAGCAGCTTAGGTCAGGGGCGCATGCTGGAGCTGTTTTTT. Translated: CASSLGQGRMLELFF.

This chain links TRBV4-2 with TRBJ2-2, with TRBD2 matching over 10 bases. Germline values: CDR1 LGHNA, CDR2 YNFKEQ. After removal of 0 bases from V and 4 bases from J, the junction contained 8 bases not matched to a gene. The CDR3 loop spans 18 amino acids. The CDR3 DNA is TGTGCCAGCAGCCAAGAACAGCGGGGGGGACCGGGCACCGGGGAGCTGTTTTTT. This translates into CASSQEQRGGPGTGELFF.

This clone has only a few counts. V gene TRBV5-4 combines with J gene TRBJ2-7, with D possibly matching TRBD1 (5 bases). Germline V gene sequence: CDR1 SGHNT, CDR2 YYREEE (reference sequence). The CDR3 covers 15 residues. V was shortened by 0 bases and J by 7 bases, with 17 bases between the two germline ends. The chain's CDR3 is CASSLGSRAALEQYF. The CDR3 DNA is TGTGCCAGCAGCTTGGGTTCCAGGGCCGCTCTTGAGCAGTACTTC.

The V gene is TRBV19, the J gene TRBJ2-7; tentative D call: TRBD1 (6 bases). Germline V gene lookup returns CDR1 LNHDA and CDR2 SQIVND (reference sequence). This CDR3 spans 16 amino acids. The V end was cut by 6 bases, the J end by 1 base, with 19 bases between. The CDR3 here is CASSRNRVDRSYEQYF. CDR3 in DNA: TGTGCCAGTAGCCGTAATAGGGTAGACAGGTCCTACGAGCAGTACTTC.

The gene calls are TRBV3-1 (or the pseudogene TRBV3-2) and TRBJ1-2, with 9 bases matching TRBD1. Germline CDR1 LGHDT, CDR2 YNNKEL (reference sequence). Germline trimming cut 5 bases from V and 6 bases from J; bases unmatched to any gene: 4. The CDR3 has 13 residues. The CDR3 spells CASSSRTGDGYTF. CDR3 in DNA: TGTGCCAGCAGCAGCCGGACAGGGGATGGCTACACCTTC.

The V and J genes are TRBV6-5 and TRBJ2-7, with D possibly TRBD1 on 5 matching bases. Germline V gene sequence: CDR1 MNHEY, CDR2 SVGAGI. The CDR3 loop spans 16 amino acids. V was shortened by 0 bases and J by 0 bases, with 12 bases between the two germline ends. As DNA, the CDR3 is TGTGCCAGCAGTTACTCATCTCCAGGGATCTCCTACGAGCAGTACTTC. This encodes CASSYSSPGISYEQYF.

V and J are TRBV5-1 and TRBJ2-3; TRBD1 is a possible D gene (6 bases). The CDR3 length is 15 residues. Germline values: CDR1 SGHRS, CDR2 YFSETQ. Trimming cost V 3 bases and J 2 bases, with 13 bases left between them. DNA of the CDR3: TGCGCCAGCAGCTACGGACAGACCAACACAGATACGCAGTATTTT. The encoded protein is CASSYGQTNTDTQYF.

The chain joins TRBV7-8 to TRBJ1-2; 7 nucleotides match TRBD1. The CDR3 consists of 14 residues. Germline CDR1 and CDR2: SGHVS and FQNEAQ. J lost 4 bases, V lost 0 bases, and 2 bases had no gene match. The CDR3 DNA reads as TGTGCCAGCAGCTTAGCGCCAGGGGGCTATGGCTACACCTTC. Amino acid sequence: CASSLAPGGYGYTF.

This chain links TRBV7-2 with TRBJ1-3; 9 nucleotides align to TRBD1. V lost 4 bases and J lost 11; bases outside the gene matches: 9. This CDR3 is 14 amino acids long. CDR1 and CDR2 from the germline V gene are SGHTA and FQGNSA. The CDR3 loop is CASSYGTGSIAIYF. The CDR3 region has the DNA TGTGCCAGCAGCTACGGGACAGGGAGCATCGCCATATATTTT. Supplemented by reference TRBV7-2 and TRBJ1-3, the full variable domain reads GAGVSQSPSNKVTEKGKDVELRCDPISGHTALYWYRQSLGQGLEFLIYFQGNSAPDKSGLPSDRFSAERTGGSVSTLTIQRTQQEDSAVYLCASSYGTGSIAIYFGEGSWLTVV.

The CDR3 bases are TGTGCCAGCAGTTTTTTTTTGCGTACCTTTCCCGATACGCAGTATTTT. Amino acid sequence: CASSFFLRTFPDTQYF. The chain employs TRBV27 and TRBJ2-3; D is unresolved. CDR3 length equals 16 residues. V was pared by 3 bases and J by 6 bases, with 19 bases between. CDR1 is MNHEY, CDR2 SMNVEV, per germline (reference sequence).

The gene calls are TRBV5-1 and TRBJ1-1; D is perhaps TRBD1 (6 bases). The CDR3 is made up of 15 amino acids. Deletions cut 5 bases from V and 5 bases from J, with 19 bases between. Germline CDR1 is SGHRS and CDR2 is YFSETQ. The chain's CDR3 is CASSSVFSGQTEAFF. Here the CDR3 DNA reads TGCGCCAGCAGTTCTGTTTTTTCTGGACAGACTGAAGCTTTCTTT.

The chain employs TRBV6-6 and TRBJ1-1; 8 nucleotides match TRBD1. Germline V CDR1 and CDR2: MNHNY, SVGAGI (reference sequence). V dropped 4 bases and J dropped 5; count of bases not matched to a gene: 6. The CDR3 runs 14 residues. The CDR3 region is CASSSGQGLTEAFF. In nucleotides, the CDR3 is TGTGCCAGCAGTTCCGGACAGGGTTTGACTGAAGCTTTCTTT.